The source of this TCR beta chain is a study of shared T cell receptors in the human thymus (dated by TCRdb to 2020 to 2023). Background on the whole study: The study examined how self-reactive, shared T-cell receptor alpha chains are generated in the human thymus.

On this clone: Which antigen it targets is not known. No per-base quality is available; no much larger clone lies one base away.

V loses 7 bases at its end and J loses 4 bases; junction bases beyond the gene matches: 17. CDR3 length: 18 amino acids, cysteine to phenylalanine. Left in the record is the CDR3 DNA by itself, 54 bases read in frame from the first base. According to the germline V gene, CDR1 reads MDHEN and CDR2 reads SYDVKM. Library method: the immunoSEQ multiplex PCR assay. As stored in TCRdb, this immuneACCESS dataset retains in-frame rearrangements with V and J assigned. A fraction of the clones does not appear; measured against another copy, unresolved V genes explain less than half of the discrepancy, and the remainder lacks a known reason. Present in this sample are over 650,000 clones, 80% to 90% of which were seen just once. The top ten constitute 0.0094% of the sample. These data are also associated with another study on human thymus T cells. That second report states: Immunologically healthy infants undergoing open corrective cardiac surgery for congenital heart defects in Finland were used as donors. Thymus tissue was collected as surgical resects that were removed during corrective cardiac surgery. V and J gene segment usage appeared biased in both thymic and peripheral blood repertoires. The related research reported highly overlapping thymic TCR repertoires among unrelated individuals. TCR alpha and beta repertoires from roughly eight infant thymus samples and a few related peripheral blood samples were characterized in the study. Donor ages ranging from 7 to 244 days were recorded, and a handful of male and a couple of female infants were included in the cohort. Thymocytes were freed from the tissue by mechanical means and kept at -70 degrees C as pellets of roughly 9.5-31 million cells. A QIAsymphony instrument was used to extract genomic DNA from the frozen cell pellets. Using the immunoSEQ multiplex PCR assay, the TCRB and TCRAD loci were amplified from a standardized quantity of quality-controlled genomic DNA. The amplicons covered the V(D)J region and were long enough to include the CDR3 and to identify the V and J genes. The amplicons were sequenced on an Illumina platform via the commercial immunoSEQ service. Corrections for primer bias and sequencing errors followed previously described methods, while TCRAD and TCRB definitions were based on the IMGT database. Repertoires were analysed with immunoSEQ Analyzer 3.0 and VDJTools, covering basic statistics, V/J segment usage, diversity estimates, rarefaction and pairwise overlap. To estimate diversity, the Chao1, ChaoE, Efron-Thisted, Shannon and inverse Simpson indices were applied, and diversity was also estimated on datasets down-sampled to the smallest sample. Repertoire overlap used strict matching of CDR3 nucleotide sequence, V gene and J gene, with Jaccard-based multidimensional scaling clustering. On average, approximately 860,000 unique TCRB clonotypes were obtained from thymus samples, compared with about 84,000 from blood samples.

The sequence derives from a boy younger than two with a congenital heart defect. Donor details come from another sample of the same person, matched by shared clones. The sample was thymocytes. The chain couples TRBV28 to TRBJ1-4, with 8 bases in between that match TRBD1. The CDR3 amino acid sequence is: CASTDPKKTGGLNEKLFF. The DNA sequence reads TGTGCCAGCACCGATCCTAAAAAAACAGGGGGGCTTAATGAAAAACTGTTTTTT.